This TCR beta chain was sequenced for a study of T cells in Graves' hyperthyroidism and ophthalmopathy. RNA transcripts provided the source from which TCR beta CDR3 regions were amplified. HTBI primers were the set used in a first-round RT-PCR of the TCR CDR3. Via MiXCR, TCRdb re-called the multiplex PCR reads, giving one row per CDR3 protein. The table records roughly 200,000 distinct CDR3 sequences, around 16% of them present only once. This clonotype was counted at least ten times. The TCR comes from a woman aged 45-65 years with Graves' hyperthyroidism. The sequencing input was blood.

The DNA of the CDR3 is TGTGCCAGCAGCCAGATTGGGACAGGGGGGGGGTGGAACACTGAAGCTTTCTTT. The encoded protein is CASSQIGTGGGWNTEAFF. This chain joins TRBV13 and TRBJ1-1; 11 bases fit TRBD1. This CDR3 comprises 18 residues. CDR1 and CDR2 from the germline V gene are PRHDT and FYEKMQ (reference sequence). V trimming: 5 bases; J trimming: 1 base; junction bases outside the gene matches: 12.